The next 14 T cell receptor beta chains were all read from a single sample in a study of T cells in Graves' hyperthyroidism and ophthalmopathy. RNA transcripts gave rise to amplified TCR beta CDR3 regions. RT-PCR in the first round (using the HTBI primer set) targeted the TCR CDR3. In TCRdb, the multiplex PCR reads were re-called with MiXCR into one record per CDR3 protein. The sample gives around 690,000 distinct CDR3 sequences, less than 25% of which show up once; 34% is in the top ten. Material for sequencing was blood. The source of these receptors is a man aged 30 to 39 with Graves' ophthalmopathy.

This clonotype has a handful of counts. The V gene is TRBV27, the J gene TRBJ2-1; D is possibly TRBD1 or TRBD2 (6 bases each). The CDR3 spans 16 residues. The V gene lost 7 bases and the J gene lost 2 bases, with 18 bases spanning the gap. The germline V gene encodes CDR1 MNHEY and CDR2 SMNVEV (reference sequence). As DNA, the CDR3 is TGTGCCAGCACCCCAAGGGGGGACTTCCCCTACAATGAGCAGTTCTTC. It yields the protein CASTPRGDFPYNEQFF.

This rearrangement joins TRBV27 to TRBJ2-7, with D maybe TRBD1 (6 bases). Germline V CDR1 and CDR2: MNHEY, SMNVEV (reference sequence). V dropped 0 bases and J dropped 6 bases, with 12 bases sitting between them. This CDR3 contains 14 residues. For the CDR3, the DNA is TGTGCCAGCAGTTTATCCGGGACAATCATCGAGCAGTACTTC. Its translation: CASSLSGTIIEQYF.

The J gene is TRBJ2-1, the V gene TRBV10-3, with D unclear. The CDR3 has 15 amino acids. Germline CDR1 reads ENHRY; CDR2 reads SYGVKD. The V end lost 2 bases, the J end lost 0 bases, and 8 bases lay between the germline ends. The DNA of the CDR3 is TGTGCCATCAGTGAGAAGCAATACTCCTACAATGAGCAGTTCTTC. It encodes CAISEKQYSYNEQFF.

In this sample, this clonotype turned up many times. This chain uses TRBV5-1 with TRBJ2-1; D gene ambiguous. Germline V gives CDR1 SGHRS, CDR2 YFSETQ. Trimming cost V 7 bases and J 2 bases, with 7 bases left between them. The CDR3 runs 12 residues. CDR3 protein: CASSGPYNEQFF. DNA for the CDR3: TGCGCCAGCTCAGGTCCCTACAATGAGCAGTTCTTC.

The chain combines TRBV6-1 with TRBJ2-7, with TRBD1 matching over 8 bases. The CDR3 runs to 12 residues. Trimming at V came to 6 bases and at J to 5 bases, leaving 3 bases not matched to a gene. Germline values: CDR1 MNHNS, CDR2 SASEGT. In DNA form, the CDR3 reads TGTGCCAGCAGGCCAGGGGGCAACGAGCAGTACTTC. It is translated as CASRPGGNEQYF.

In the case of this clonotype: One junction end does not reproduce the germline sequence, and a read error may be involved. CDR3: CVSSLGENEQFF. Here the CDR3 DNA reads TGCGTCAGCAGCTTGGGGGAGAATGAGCAGTTCTTC. The V and J genes are TRBV5-1 and TRBJ2-1; D might be TRBD1 or TRBD2, each matching 5 bases. Germline CDR1 reads SGHRS; CDR2 reads YFSETQ. The CDR3 contains 12 residues.

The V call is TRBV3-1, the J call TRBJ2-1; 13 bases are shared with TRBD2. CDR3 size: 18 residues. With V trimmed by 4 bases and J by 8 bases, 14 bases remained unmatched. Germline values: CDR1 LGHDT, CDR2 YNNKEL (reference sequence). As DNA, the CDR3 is TGTGCCAGCAGCCTGTGGACTAGCGGGAGCCTAGCCAGGGATGAGCAGTTCTTC. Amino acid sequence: CASSLWTSGSLARDEQFF.

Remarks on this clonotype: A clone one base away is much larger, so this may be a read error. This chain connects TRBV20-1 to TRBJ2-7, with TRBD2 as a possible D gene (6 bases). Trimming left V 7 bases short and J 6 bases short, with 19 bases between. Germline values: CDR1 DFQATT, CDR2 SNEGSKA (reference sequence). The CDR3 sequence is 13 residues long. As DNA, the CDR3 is TGCAGTGTGCTAGCCCCTAGCGTCGCCGAGCAGTACTTC. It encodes CSVLAPSVAEQYF.

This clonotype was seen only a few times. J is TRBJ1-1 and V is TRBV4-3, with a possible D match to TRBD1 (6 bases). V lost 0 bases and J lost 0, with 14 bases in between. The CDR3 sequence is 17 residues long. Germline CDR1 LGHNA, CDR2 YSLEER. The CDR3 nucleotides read TGCGCCAGCAGCCAAGATAATGGACAGCAATTGAACACTGAAGCTTTCTTT. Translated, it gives CASSQDNGQQLNTEAFF.

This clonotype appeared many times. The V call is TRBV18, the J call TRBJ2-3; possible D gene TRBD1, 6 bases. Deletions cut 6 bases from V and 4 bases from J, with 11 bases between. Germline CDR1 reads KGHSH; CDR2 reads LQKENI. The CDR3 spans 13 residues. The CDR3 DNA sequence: TGTGCCAGCTCTCCAGGGGTGGCAGATACGCAGTATTTT. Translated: CASSPGVADTQYF.

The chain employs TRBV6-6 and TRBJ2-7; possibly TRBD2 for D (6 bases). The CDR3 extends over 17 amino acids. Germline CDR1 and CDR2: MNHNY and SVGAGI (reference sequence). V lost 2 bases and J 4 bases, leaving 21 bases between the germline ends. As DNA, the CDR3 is TGTGCCAGCAGTTACCGCAAACCCGACCCCGGGGGTTACGAGCAGTACTTC. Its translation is CASSYRKPDPGGYEQYF.

In nucleotides, the CDR3 is TGCAGCGGCTACGCGAACACCGGGGAGCTGTTTTTT. Amino acids: CSGYANTGELFF. The chain recombines TRBV29-1 with TRBJ2-2; no clear D. CDR1 is SQVTM and CDR2 is ANQGSEA in the germline V gene. The CDR3 loop spans 12 amino acids. V was clipped by 7 bases and J by 0 bases, with 6 bases between them.

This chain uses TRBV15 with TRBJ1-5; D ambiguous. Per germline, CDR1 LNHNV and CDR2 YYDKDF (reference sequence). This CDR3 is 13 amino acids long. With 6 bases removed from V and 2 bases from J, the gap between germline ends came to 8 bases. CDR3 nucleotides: TGTGCCACCAGGGGGAAGGGCAATCAGCCCCAGCATTTT. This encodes CATRGKGNQPQHF.

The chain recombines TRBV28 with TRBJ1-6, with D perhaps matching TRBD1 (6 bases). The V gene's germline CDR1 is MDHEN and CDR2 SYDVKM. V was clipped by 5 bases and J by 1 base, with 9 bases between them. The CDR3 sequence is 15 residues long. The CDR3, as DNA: TGTGCCAGCAGTGAACAGGGTTCCTATAATTCACCCCTCCACTTT. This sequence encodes CASSEQGSYNSPLHF.